This TCR beta chain emerged from a study of blood T cells in healthy people across ages. Findings of the study overall: Across the age range, TCR beta diversity per million T cells fell in a roughly linear way. For the donors, CMV status was unknown and possibly confounded expanded clonotype changes.

As for this clonotype: Its antigen is undetermined.

Together with a sample-barcoded 5' primer, a J-beta primer mix was included in a second PCR lasting roughly 6 to 12 cycles. A single record per CDR3 protein comes from TCRdb applying MiXCR to the 5' RACE reads. The table lists roughly 800,000 distinct CDR3 sequences, 35% to 40% of them singletons. Sample: blood. This TCR came from a man aged 18-30 years in good health.

This chain's CDR3 is CASSSTIAPSTDTQYF. CDR3 sequence (DNA): TGTGCCAGCAGCTCGACCATCGCGCCCAGCACAGATACGCAGTATTTT. The chain is built from TRBV11-2 and TRBJ2-3, with no clear D. The V gene lost 4 bases and the J gene lost 0 bases, with 14 bases spanning the gap. The germline V gene encodes CDR1 SGHAT and CDR2 FQNNGV. This CDR3 comprises 16 residues.